This passage covers 21 T cell receptor beta chains from one sample sequenced in a study of blood T cell repertoires in COVID-19. Sequencing was performed with immunoSEQ multiplex PCR; in TCRdb, only in-frame clones are kept and a portion is missing. This table has 120,000 to 150,000 clones, roughly 86% appearing once. Sequencing was done on a sample of peripheral blood. These receptors were collected from a woman aged 50 to 65 with acute or convalescent COVID-19.

This sequence joins TRBV29-1 and TRBJ1-1; D unresolved. Deletions cut 3 bases from V and 9 bases from J, with 14 bases between. The CDR3 runs 12 residues. Germline V gene sequence: CDR1 SQVTM, CDR2 ANQGSEA. The CDR3 loop is CSVEPGRTKAFF. The CDR3, as DNA: TGCAGCGTTGAGCCGGGGAGGACTAAAGCTTTCTTT.

This chain connects TRBV28 to TRBJ1-5; 10 bases fit TRBD1. The V and J ends lost 2 bases and 3 bases, in that order; junction bases with no gene match: 1. CDR1 and CDR2 from the germline V gene are MDHEN and SYDVKM. CDR3 length: 15 amino acids. For the CDR3, the DNA is TGTGCCAGCAGTTTAGGGACAGGGGCCAATCAGCCCCAGCATTTT. Translating it yields CASSLGTGANQPQHF.

The chain links TRBV5-1 to TRBJ1-2; 12 positions agree with TRBD1. Germline CDR1 reads SGHRS; CDR2 reads YFSETQ. V shed 0 bases, J shed 4 bases, and the junction held 4 bases outside the gene matches. This CDR3 comprises 16 residues. The CDR3 coding sequence is TGCGCCAGCAGCTTGGAGGGACAGGGGGCGATCTATGGCTACACCTTC. It translates to CASSLEGQGAIYGYTF.

Points on this clone: At one end the junction does not follow the germline gene, possibly because of a read error. The V gene is TRBV6-5, the J gene TRBJ2-2; TRBD2 matches 9 bases. This CDR3 is built from 16 residues. Germline CDR1 MNHEY, CDR2 SVGAGI. CDR3 DNA: TGTGCCAGCACTTACCTCGCGGGAGGGCCGTCCGGGGAGCTGTTTTTT. As protein: CASTYLAGGPSGELFF.

This chain links TRBV7-3 with TRBJ1-5; perhaps TRBD1 as D (6 bases). V shed 3 bases and J shed 0 bases, with 15 bases lying between them. Germline lookup yields CDR1 SGHTA and CDR2 FQGTGA. This CDR3 spans 17 amino acids. In nucleotides, the CDR3 is TGTGCCAGCAGCTTGAAACCCCCAGGGGCTAGCAATCAGCCCCAGCATTTT. Residues: CASSLKPPGASNQPQHF.

The J gene is TRBJ1-3, the V gene TRBV10-3, with TRBD1 as a possible D gene (6 bases). The CDR3 is made up of 18 amino acids. V was clipped by 0 bases and J by 0 bases, with 15 bases between them. Germline CDR1 and CDR2: ENHRY and SYGVKD. CDR3 nucleotides: TGTGCCATCAGTGAGTCGTCGGGGGGGCCAACCTCTGGAAACACCATATATTTT. Its translation is CAISESSGGPTSGNTIYF.

The chain links TRBV9 to TRBJ1-2; D remains ambiguous. CDR3 length: 14 amino acids. Germline CDR1 reads SGDLS; CDR2 reads YYNGEE. V was pared by 4 bases and J by 1 base, with 11 bases between. The CDR3, as DNA: TGTGCCAGCAGCCTCGTGGGCAGTAACTATGGCTACACCTTC. Translating gives CASSLVGSNYGYTF.

The V and J genes are TRBV30 and TRBJ2-4, with D maybe TRBD1 (6 bases). This CDR3 comprises 13 residues. Germline lookup yields CDR1 GTSNPN and CDR2 SVGIG (reference sequence). Trimming took off 2 bases at V and 9 bases at J, with 14 bases between the two ends. The CDR3 sequence: CAWSTTGAGIQYF. In DNA, the CDR3 is TGTGCCTGGAGTACGACAGGCGCCGGCATTCAGTACTTC.

This clone was detected once. The chain combines TRBV5-1 with TRBJ1-1; no clear D gene. CDR3 length equals 15 residues. Germline CDR1 reads SGHRS; CDR2 reads YFSETQ. V was cut by 0 bases and J by 0 bases, with 9 bases left in between. CDR3 sequence (DNA): TGCGCCAGCAGCTTGGGACAAACTCTGAACACTGAAGCTTTCTTT. Its translation: CASSLGQTLNTEAFF.

The J gene is TRBJ2-5, the V gene TRBV18, with 11 bases matching TRBD1. The trim removed 3 bases at V and 5 bases at J, leaving 14 bases unmatched. CDR3 length: 18 residues. Germline V gives CDR1 KGHSH, CDR2 LQKENI. CDR3 DNA: TGTGCCAGCTCACCTTACTCACCTTCGGACAGGGGGCATGAGACCCAGTACTTC. This codes for CASSPYSPSDRGHETQYF.

V and J are TRBV23-1 and TRBJ2-7; TRBD2 matches at 10 bases. TRBV23-1 is placed among ORFs of uncertain function. This CDR3 has 17 residues. V lost 3 bases to trimming and J lost 0 bases; unmatched junction nucleotides: 8. The CDR3 sequence is CASSHPRTSGYSYEQYF. Here the CDR3 DNA reads TGCGCCAGCAGTCACCCAAGGACTAGCGGTTACTCCTACGAGCAGTACTTC.

This sequence joins TRBV10-2 and TRBJ2-1, with TRBD1 as a possible D gene (5 bases). CDR1 WSHSY and CDR2 SAAADI come from the germline V gene. The V end lost 3 bases, the J end lost 0 bases, and 15 bases lay between the germline ends. The CDR3 length is 17 residues. DNA for the CDR3: TGCGCCAGCAGTGATTTAGTCAGGGTAAGCTCCTACAATGAGCAGTTCTTC. Its translation is CASSDLVRVSSYNEQFF.

This clone came up once. The V gene is TRBV4-1, the J gene TRBJ2-7; 9 bases fit TRBD1. Unmatched junction bases numbered 7, after V lost 1 base and J lost 3 bases. CDR3 length equals 16 residues. Germline V gene sequence: CDR1 MGHRA, CDR2 YSYEKL. CDR3 in amino acids: CASSQGQTTGGYEQYF. For the CDR3, the DNA is TGCGCCAGCAGCCAAGGTCAGACGACAGGGGGCTACGAGCAGTACTTC.

J is TRBJ1-5 and V is TRBV7-8; no clear D gene. There are 14 residues in the CDR3. The V end lost 5 bases, the J end lost 0 bases, and 8 bases lay between the germline ends. Germline CDR1 is SGHVS and CDR2 is FQNEAQ. The CDR3 nucleotides are TGTGCCAGCAGCCCCGGGATTAGCAATCAGCCCCAGCATTTT. Translated, it gives CASSPGISNQPQHF.

The chain is built from TRBV11-2 and TRBJ2-7; 11 bases align to TRBD2. The CDR3 consists of 16 residues. With V trimmed by 1 base and J by 3 bases, 5 bases remained unmatched. Germline-derived CDR1 and CDR2 are SGHAT and FQNNGV. Here the CDR3 reads CASSLGLAGNHYEQYF. Written as DNA, the CDR3 is TGTGCCAGCAGCTTAGGACTAGCGGGGAATCACTACGAGCAGTACTTC.

This clone occurred once. The genes are TRBV6-5 and TRBJ2-4, with 8 bases lining up with TRBD1. This CDR3 is built from 15 residues. Germline lookup yields CDR1 MNHEY and CDR2 SVGAGI. V dropped 6 bases and J dropped 8; count of bases not matched to a gene: 12. The CDR3 DNA is TGTGCCAGCAGACCCTCGGACAGGGATGGACACATTCAGTACTTC. It codes for CASRPSDRDGHIQYF.

The V and J genes are TRBV5-1 and TRBJ2-3, with a possible D match to TRBD1 (6 bases). The CDR3 totals 15 residues. Per the germline V gene, CDR1 is SGHRS and CDR2 is YFSETQ. The V end lost 0 bases, the J end lost 2 bases, and 10 bases lay between the germline ends. The CDR3 coding sequence is TGCGCCAGCAGCTTGGCAGGGGCAATCACAGATACGCAGTATTTT. Protein: CASSLAGAITDTQYF.

This rearrangement joins TRBV25-1 to TRBJ1-6, with D maybe TRBD1 (5 bases). Germline V gene lookup returns CDR1 MGHDK and CDR2 SYGVNS. Trimming left V 1 base short and J 5 bases short, with 9 bases between. The CDR3 length is 15 residues. For the CDR3, the DNA is TGTGCCAGCAGTGAATCGGCGGGGGATAATTCACCCCTCCACTTT. It encodes CASSESAGDNSPLHF.

The gene calls are TRBV2 and TRBJ2-3; 11 positions match TRBD2. V dropped 8 bases and J dropped 2; count of bases not matched to a gene: 9. The germline V gene has CDR1 SNHLY and CDR2 FYNNEI. The CDR3 covers 16 residues. CDR3 DNA sequence: TGTGCCAGCCCAAGACTAGCGGGGCTTCTCACAGATACGCAGTATTTT. This translates into CASPRLAGLLTDTQYF.

J is TRBJ2-3 and V is TRBV27; 10 bases match TRBD1. The germline V gene has CDR1 MNHEY and CDR2 SMNVEV (reference sequence). This CDR3 comprises 14 residues. After removal of 6 bases from V and 3 bases from J, the junction contained 3 bases not matched to a gene. CDR3 coding DNA: TGTGCCAGCAGACGACAGGGGGCAACAGATACGCAGTATTTT. Protein product: CASRRQGATDTQYF.

V gene TRBV4-2 combines with J gene TRBJ2-3, with 8 bases matching TRBD2. Germline-derived CDR1 and CDR2 are LGHNA and YNFKEQ. The trim removed 4 bases at V and 4 bases at J, leaving 13 bases unmatched. The CDR3 has 17 amino acids. CDR3 nucleotides: TGTGCCAGCAGCCTCCTCCCTAGAAGCGGGAGCGCAGATACGCAGTATTTT. It specifies CASSLLPRSGSADTQYF.